This entry features one T cell receptor (beta chain) sequence. The data are from a study of blood T cell repertoires in COVID-19. In the study overall: Material from acute and convalescent COVID-19 was sourced from the United States, Italy and Spain. T cells, B-cell-depleted T cells, or PBMCs provided the cDNA or gDNA that served as material.

The CDR3 contains 13 residues. CDR1 is MDHEN, CDR2 SYDVKM, per germline. The trim removed 5 bases at V and 6 bases at J, leaving 5 bases unmatched. As processed by the authors: The assay estimated nucleated cells by amplifying reference gene primers. The method was immunoSEQ multiplex PCR; TCRdb's version includes in-frame clones alone and lacks a portion of them. The V and J calls and clone size come from that table; D and trimming were worked out from the DNA. The repertoire has about 310,000 clones, roughly 91% of them found once; the top ten carry 1%. This chain joins TRBV28 and TRBJ1-1, with 8 bases identical to TRBD1. The sequence came from a man aged 50 to 59 with active or convalescent COVID-19. The sequenced material came from peripheral blood. CDR3 region: CASSLDRDSEAFF. CDR3 DNA: TGTGCCAGCAGTCTGGACAGGGACTCTGAAGCTTTCTTT. Based on the CDR3 plus reference TRBV28 and TRBJ1-1, the full variable domain is DVKVTQSSRYLVKRTGEKVFLECVQDMDHENMFWYRQDPGLGLRLIYFSYDVKMKEKGDIPEGYSVSREKKERFSLILESASTNQTSMYLCASSLDRDSEAFFGQGTRLTVV.